This T cell receptor (beta chain) emerged from a study of T cell repertoires in cytomegalovirus infection. Study-wide background: Indications came from public TCR beta signatures; they pointed to CMV infection and to a matching HLA type. Study conclusions and caveats: In two of eight donors, the top clonotype was HLA-C-restricted CMV-specific. Using cumulative public TCR beta family frequency, the authors identified those who carried CMV together with the relevant HLA.

The V and J ends lost 5 bases and 2 bases respectively, with 13 bases between them. Germline V CDR1 and CDR2: SGHAT, FQNNGV. The CDR3 is made up of 15 amino acids. Comment on this clonotype: Its cognate antigen is unknown.

TCRdb ran MiXCR on the reads and lists one entry per CDR3 protein. The sample gives under 300,000 distinct CDR3 sequences, roughly an eighth of which show up once; around 1.6% is in the top ten. The chain is built from TRBV11-2 and TRBJ2-1; D remains ambiguous. The sequencing sample was made of PBMCs. The clonotype was recovered from a human donor in good health (CMV status not recorded). Some clones in this sample may be carry-over from other donors' samples. CDR3 in DNA: TGTGCCAGCAGCGGGGTGCGGAAGCCCTACAATGAGCAGTTCTTC. Its translation: CASSGVRKPYNEQFF. The full variable domain, its missing parts supplied by reference TRBV11-2 and TRBJ2-1, is EAGVAQSPRYKIIEKRQSVAFWCNPISGHATLYWYQQILGQGPKLLIQFQNNGVVDDSQLPKDRFSAERLKGVDSTLKIQPAKLEDSAVYLCASSGVRKPYNEQFFGPGTRLTVL.